Following are 13 T cell receptor beta chains from one sample sequenced in a study of shared clonotypes between healthy human individuals. Method: immunoSEQ multiplex PCR; TCRdb's copy keeps in-frame clones and lacks some. The profile shows about 1.5 million clones, about 98% of them singletons. Source material: naive CD4+ T cells sorted from blood. Subset indicated: CD45RA+ positively selected. Receptors were obtained from a man younger than 45 in good health.

This chain uses TRBV15 with TRBJ1-4; D gene unclear. The germline V gene encodes CDR1 LNHNV and CDR2 YYDKDF (reference sequence). The CDR3 spans 13 residues. V lost 0 bases to trimming and J lost 7 bases, with 6 bases between them. The CDR3 here is CATSRDVSEKLFF. DNA of the CDR3: TGTGCCACCAGCAGAGATGTTTCTGAAAAACTGTTTTTT.

Details on this clone: The sample has other DNA sequences that encode this CDR3 too. The gene calls are TRBV18 and TRBJ2-1; 10 bases fit TRBD2. The length of the CDR3 is 15 residues. Germline CDR1 KGHSH, CDR2 LQKENI. V trimming: 4 bases; J trimming: 2 bases; junction bases outside the gene matches: 2. As DNA, the CDR3 is TGTGCCAGCTCACAAACTAGCGGGACCTACAATGAGCAGTTCTTC. Amino acids: CASSQTSGTYNEQFF.

The rearrangement links TRBV5-1 to TRBJ2-7, with 10 bases aligning to TRBD1. The CDR3 runs to 14 residues. The V gene's germline CDR1 is SGHRS and CDR2 YFSETQ. The V and J ends lost 3 bases and 5 bases, in that order; junction bases with no gene match: 5. CDR3 sequence reads: CASSSGTGVHEQYF. CDR3 sequence (DNA): TGCGCCAGCAGCTCAGGGACAGGGGTCCACGAGCAGTACTTC.

This CDR3 reads CASSRGWNSWEWYGYTF. Written as DNA, the CDR3 is TGTGCCAGCAGCCGGGGGTGGAACTCCTGGGAGTGGTATGGCTACACCTTC. The V call is TRBV5-4, the J call TRBJ1-2; possibly TRBD1 for D (5 bases). The CDR3 loop spans 17 amino acids. V shed 4 bases and J shed 5 bases, with 24 bases lying between them. Germline V gene sequence: CDR1 SGHNT, CDR2 YYREEE (reference sequence). The full variable domain, its missing parts supplied by reference TRBV5-4 and TRBJ1-2, is ETGVTQSPTHLIKTRGQQVTLRCSSQSGHNTVSWYQQALGQGPQFIFQYYREEENGRGNFPPRFSGLQFPNYSSELNVNALELDDSALYLCASSRGWNSWEWYGYTFGSGTRLTVV.

V gene TRBV29-1 combines with J gene TRBJ2-1, with D perhaps TRBD1 (6 bases). The length of the CDR3 is 15 residues. Germline V gives CDR1 SQVTM, CDR2 ANQGSEA. V was cut by 7 bases and J by 0 bases, with 16 bases left in between. Here the CDR3 DNA reads TGCAGCGCCCCGAGGACAGTAGGCTCCTACAATGAGCAGTTCTTC. Its protein product is CSAPRTVGSYNEQFF.

The chain couples TRBV2 to TRBJ1-5; D is undetermined. CDR1 and CDR2 from the germline V gene are SNHLY and FYNNEI. V was cut by 4 bases and J by 1 base, with 8 bases left in between. The CDR3 has 14 residues. The chain's CDR3 is CASSVPLSNQPQHF. Written as DNA, the CDR3 is TGTGCCAGCAGTGTTCCACTGAGCAATCAGCCCCAGCATTTT.

This clone has only one observation. At one boundary the junction diverges from the germline segment, which might be a read error. The chain links TRBV2 to TRBJ1-1; D gene uncertain. Germline V CDR1 and CDR2: SNHLY, FYNNEI. This CDR3 is built from 9 residues. CDR3 region: CVQNTEAFF. CDR3 nucleotides: TGCGTACAGAACACTGAAGCTTTCTTT.

Regarding this clone: Different DNA sequences within this sample yield the same CDR3. V usage is TRBV7-3 and J usage is TRBJ1-1; 8 bases fit TRBD1. V lost 5 bases, J lost 5 bases, and 4 bases stayed unmatched. This CDR3 is built from 13 residues. Germline loops: CDR1 SGHTA, CDR2 FQGTGA. The CDR3 DNA sequence: TGTGCCAGCAGCCTCGACAGGGGTACTGAAGCTTTCTTT. Encoded protein: CASSLDRGTEAFF.

This clone was observed once. The chain couples TRBV29-1 to TRBJ2-3; D perhaps matches TRBD1 (5 bases). From germline, CDR1 is SQVTM and CDR2 ANQGSEA. V lost 3 bases to trimming and J lost 1 base, with 11 bases between them. The CDR3 length is 14 residues. The CDR3 spells CSVDDSSGTDTQYF. DNA of the CDR3: TGCAGCGTTGACGACAGTTCTGGCACAGATACGCAGTATTTT.

The gene calls are TRBV27 and TRBJ1-5; TRBD1 aligns across 8 bases. The CDR3 loop spans 13 amino acids. CDR1 and CDR2 (germline): MNHEY, SMNVEV (reference sequence). V lost 6 bases, J lost 4 bases, and 2 bases stayed unmatched. The CDR3 protein is CASRRQGNQPQHF. CDR3 in DNA: TGTGCCAGCAGGCGACAGGGGAATCAGCCCCAGCATTTT.

A remark on this clone: Other DNA sequences from this sample encode an identical CDR3 as well. This sequence joins TRBV7-2 and TRBJ1-1, with unresolved D. Germline lookup yields CDR1 SGHTA and CDR2 FQGNSA. Trimming stripped 4 bases from V and 1 base from J, with 10 bases between. The CDR3 is 14 residues long. The CDR3 sequence: CASSSRTANTEAFF. The CDR3, as DNA: TGTGCCAGCAGCTCGCGGACGGCGAACACTGAAGCTTTCTTT.

V gene TRBV5-6 combines with J gene TRBJ2-2; the D gene is possibly TRBD1 (6 bases). Trimming left V 3 bases short and J 1 base short, with 10 bases between. Germline V lookup: CDR1 SGHDT, CDR2 YYEEEE. The length of the CDR3 is 15 residues. The CDR3, as DNA: TGTGCCAGCAGCTCGTTGGACAGGAACACCGGGGAGCTGTTTTTT. Translation: CASSSLDRNTGELFF.

This rearrangement joins TRBV28 to TRBJ1-4, with 7 nucleotides matching TRBD1. V lost 1 base to trimming and J lost 0 bases; unmatched junction nucleotides: 8. The CDR3 length is 18 residues. The germline V gene has CDR1 MDHEN and CDR2 SYDVKM. The CDR3 DNA is TGTGCCAGCAGTTTATTACGGGACAGTTTCGCAACTAATGAAAAACTGTTTTTT. It encodes CASSLLRDSFATNEKLFF.